Sequencing of this T cell receptor beta chain was carried out in a study of Ad26.COV2.S vaccination and SARS-CoV-2 variants. Overall study findings and caveats: From the TCR breadth and depth analyses, total T cell responses may have been underestimated. Vaccine recipients and placebo recipients showed similar non-spike TCR breadth. While placebo recipients had lower spike-specific TCR breadth, vaccine recipients had more. It was reported that spike-specific CD8+ and CD4+ T cell responses were substantially broad after vaccination.

Germline CDR1 is MGHRA and CDR2 is YSYEKL. The J segment lost 4 bases and the V segment lost 6 bases, leaving 10 bases of the junction unmatched. CDR3 length: 16 residues. Remarks on this clone: No antigen is known for it.

Measured with immunoSEQ multiplex PCR; TCRdb has only the in-frame clones, and not every one. The table shows 85,000 to 120,000 clones, with around 82% occurring only once. The origin of this receptor is a human donor who had recovered from COVID-19. The source was peripheral blood, collected after recovery from COVID-19. V and J are TRBV4-1 and TRBJ2-1; 9 nucleotides agree with TRBD1. Here the CDR3 DNA reads TGCGCCAGCAGTCCTGCCGGGACAGGGATATACAATGAGCAGTTCTTC. It encodes CASSPAGTGIYNEQFF.